These 9 T cell receptor beta chains originate from one sample sequenced in a study of T cells in women clearing cervical HPV infection. This table comes from immunoSEQ multiplex PCR, and its TCRdb copy is limited to in-frame clones, with some not included. The sample includes tens of thousands of clones. The sample consisted of blood buffy coat. The receptors derive from a woman between 18 and 75 years old with a cervical HPV16 infection that either progressed to CIN3+ or cleared (not recorded which).

A remark on this clone: The CDR3 end lies 3 residues beyond the end of the read and is filled in from the germline J gene. This chain connects TRBV18 to TRBJ1-2, with 9 nucleotides matching TRBD1. The CDR3 sequence is 15 residues long. V dropped 3 bases and J dropped 7; count of bases not matched to a gene: 9. CDR1 KGHSH and CDR2 LQKENI come from the germline V gene. CDR3 DNA, as far as it was read: TGTGCCAGCTCACCGACCGGGACAGGGACGGCTGGC. Translation: CASSPTGTGTAG. The whole CDR3 sequence is CASSPTGTGTAGYTF.

Incomplete CDR3 DNA: TGTGCCAGCAGCTTAGTTAGTAAGGGGACCGGGGAG. Translating gives CASSLVSKGTGE. The full CDR3 is CASSLVSKGTGELFF. The rearrangement joins TRBV11-3 to TRBJ2-2; possibly TRBD1 for D (5 bases). The read terminates 3 residues before the CDR3 end, so the remaining end is supplied by the germline J gene. Trimming took off 1 base at V and 5 bases at J, with 11 bases between the two ends. From germline, CDR1 is SGHNT and CDR2 YENEEA. There are 15 residues in the CDR3. Combining the CDR3 with reference TRBV11-3 and TRBJ2-2 gives the whole variable domain EAGVVQSPRYKIIEKKQPVAFWCNPISGHNTLYWYLQNLGQGPELLIRYENEEAVDDSQLPKDRFSAERLKGVDSTLKIQPAELGDSAVYLCASSLVSKGTGELFFGEGSRLTVL.

Notes on this clone: The CDR3 end falls 3 residues outside the read, so it is completed with the germline J gene. The V gene is TRBV5-1, the J gene TRBJ2-2; maybe TRBD1 (6 bases). Looked up from germline, CDR1 is SGHRS and CDR2 is YFSETQ. CDR3 length equals 15 residues. The V end was cut by 2 bases, the J end by 0 bases, with 8 bases between. The chain's CDR3 is CASSLGGSNTGELFF. The covered CDR3 bases are TGCGCCAGCAGCTTAGGGGGTTCGAACACCGGGGAG.

As regards this clone: The CDR3 goes on 3 residues after the read ends, and that part is filled in from the germline J gene. This rearrangement joins TRBV18 to TRBJ1-1; D is possibly TRBD1 (6 bases). This CDR3 spans 12 amino acids. The germline gives CDR1 KGHSH, CDR2 LQKENI. V lost 5 bases, J lost 7 bases, and 11 bases lay in between. The DNA read from the CDR3 is TGTGCCAGCTCAGTCATAGGGGGTGAA. It yields the protein CASSVIGGE. The whole CDR3 sequence reads CASSVIGGEAFF.

As concerns this clone: The read terminates 3 residues ahead of where the CDR3 ends, so the germline J gene completes it. This chain links TRBV7-3 with TRBJ1-6; the D is unclear. V lost 3 bases, J lost 7 bases, and 7 bases lay in between. Per germline, CDR1 SGHTA and CDR2 FQGTGA. The CDR3 is 13 residues long. CDR3 in amino acids: CASSLWRNSPLHF. The covered CDR3 bases are TGTGCCAGCAGCTTGTGGCGGAATTCACCC.

About this clone: The CDR3 goes on 3 residues after the read ends, and that part is filled in from the germline J gene. The V call is TRBV5-1, the J call TRBJ2-1; 10 nucleotides match TRBD2. The germline gives CDR1 SGHRS, CDR2 YFSETQ. The V and J ends lost 0 bases and 8 bases, in that order; junction bases with no gene match: 2. The length of the CDR3 is 14 residues. The CDR3 bases that were read are TGCGCCAGCAGCTTGGAGCTAGCGGGAGATGAG. Encoded protein: CASSLELAGDE. The entire CDR3 sequence reads CASSLELAGDEQFF.

Concerning this clone itself: The CDR3 is cut off 3 residues early in the read; its end comes from the germline J gene. The V gene is TRBV20-1, the J gene TRBJ2-4; 13 nucleotides match TRBD2. This CDR3 contains 18 residues. Germline CDR1 reads DFQATT; CDR2 reads SNEGSKA (reference sequence). The V gene end was trimmed by 0 bases and the J gene end by 7 bases; junction bases not matched to a gene: 12. The CDR3 DNA, read in part, is TGCAGTGCTAGAGATCCTCGGACTAGCGGGAGATCGGTGAACATT. Encoded protein: CSARDPRTSGRSVNI. The entire CDR3 protein is CSARDPRTSGRSVNIQYF.

Turning to this clone: The read ends 3 residues shy of where the CDR3 ends; the end is completed using the germline J gene. The chain carries TRBV5-1 and TRBJ1-1; 8 bases line up with TRBD1. The V gene's germline CDR1 is SGHRS and CDR2 YFSETQ. The CDR3 spans 14 residues. V lost 4 bases to trimming and J lost 5 bases; unmatched junction nucleotides: 7. The CDR3 protein is CASSQDRVRTEAFF. Partial CDR3 DNA: TGCGCCAGCAGCCAGGACAGGGTTCGGACTGAA. Variable domain in full (rest from reference TRBV5-1 and TRBJ1-1): KAGVTQTPRYLIKTRGQQVTLSCSPISGHRSVSWYQQTPGQGLQFLFEYFSETQRNKGNFPGRFSGRQFSNSRSEMNVSTLELGDSALYLCASSQDRVRTEAFFGQGTRLTVV.

Concerning this clone: The missing CDR3 end, 3 residues past where the read stops, is filled in from the germline J gene. V gene TRBV27 combines with J gene TRBJ2-3; D uncertain. The germline V gene encodes CDR1 MNHEY and CDR2 SMNVEV (reference sequence). V dropped 5 bases and J dropped 2 bases, with 5 bases sitting between them. The CDR3 spans 12 residues. This CDR3 reads CASSTYTDTQYF. CDR3 DNA (partial): TGTGCCAGCAGTACATACACAGATACG.